This TCR beta chain was sequenced in a study of T cell repertoires in aging, cancer and after chemotherapy. A mixed TRB-A/B primer pool amplified rearranged TRB by multiplex touch-down PCR. TCRdb re-called the multiplex PCR reads through MiXCR, storing one row per CDR3 protein. Here the sample spans 2,000 to 3,000 distinct CDR3 sequences, 24% being singletons. Germline V gives CDR1 SGHKS, CDR2 YYEKEE (reference sequence). The CDR3 is 16 residues long. The germline V and J ends were trimmed by 0 bases and 0 bases, with 10 bases remaining between them. There are a few counts of this clonotype. Amplification of TCR beta used genomic DNA extracted from peripheral blood.

The receptor's source is a human donor with a solid tumor. The V gene is TRBV5-5, the J gene TRBJ2-1; D possibly uses TRBD1 or TRBD2 (5 bases each). The sequencing input was blood. CDR3 protein: CASSLVWGISYNEQFF. CDR3 in DNA: TGTGCCAGCAGCTTGGTCTGGGGGATCTCCTACAATGAGCAGTTCTTC.